This TCR beta chain stems from a study of regulatory T cells in long-lasting Graves disease. This clonotype was picked up one time. Noted time point: persistent/refractory GD, antithyroid drugs over 5 years with positive TRAb. Generation of the TCR library employed RNA extracted from PBMCs. Investigators prepared the TCR beta libraries by applying iRepertoire HTBI primers and Arm-PCR of CDR3 regions. TCRdb used MiXCR to reprocess the multiplex PCR reads, holding one entry per CDR3 protein. The sample holds 400,000 to 500,000 distinct CDR3 sequences, around a fifth seen once. This CDR3 contains 12 residues. CDR1 and CDR2 from the germline V gene are SGHTA and FQGNSA. V was pared by 5 bases and J by 4 bases, with 9 bases between.

Specimen: peripheral blood mononuclear cells (PBMCs), collected when the disease was refractory, from a patient treated with antithyroid drugs. The chain recombines TRBV7-2 with TRBJ2-7; D might be TRBD2 (5 bases). This receptor was identified in a female donor with Graves disease. CDR3: CASSPGEYEQYF. The CDR3 DNA reads as TGTGCCAGCAGCCCCGGGGAGTACGAGCAGTACTTC.